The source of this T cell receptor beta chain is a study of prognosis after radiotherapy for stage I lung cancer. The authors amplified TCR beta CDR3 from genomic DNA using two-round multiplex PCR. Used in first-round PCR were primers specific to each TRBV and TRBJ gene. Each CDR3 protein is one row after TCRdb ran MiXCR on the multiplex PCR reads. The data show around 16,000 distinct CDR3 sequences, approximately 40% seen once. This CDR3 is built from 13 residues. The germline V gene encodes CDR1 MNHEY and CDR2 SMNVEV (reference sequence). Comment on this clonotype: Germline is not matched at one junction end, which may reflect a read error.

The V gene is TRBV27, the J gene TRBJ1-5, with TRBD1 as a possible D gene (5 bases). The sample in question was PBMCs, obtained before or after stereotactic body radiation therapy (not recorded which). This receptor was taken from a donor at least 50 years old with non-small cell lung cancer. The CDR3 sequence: CASSFDRDHPQHF. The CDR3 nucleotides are TGTGCCAGCAGTTTCGACAGAGATCATCCCCAGCATTTT.